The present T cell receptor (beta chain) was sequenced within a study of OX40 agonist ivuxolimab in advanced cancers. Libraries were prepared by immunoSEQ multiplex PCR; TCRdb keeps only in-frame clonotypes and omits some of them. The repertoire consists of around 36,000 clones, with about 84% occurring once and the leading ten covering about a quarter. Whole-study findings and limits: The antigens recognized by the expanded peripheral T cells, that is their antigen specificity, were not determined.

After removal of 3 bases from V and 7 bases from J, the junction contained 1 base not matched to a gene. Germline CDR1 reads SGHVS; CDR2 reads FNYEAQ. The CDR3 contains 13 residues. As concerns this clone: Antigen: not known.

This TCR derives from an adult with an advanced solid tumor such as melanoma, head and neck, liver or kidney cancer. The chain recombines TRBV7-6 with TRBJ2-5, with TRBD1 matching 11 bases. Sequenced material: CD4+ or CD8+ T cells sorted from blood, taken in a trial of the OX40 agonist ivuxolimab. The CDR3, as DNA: TGTGCCAGCAGCTTGGGACAGGGGGTGACCCAGTACTTC. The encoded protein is CASSLGQGVTQYF. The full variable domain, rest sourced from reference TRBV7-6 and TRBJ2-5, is GAGVSQSPRYKVTKRGQDVALRCDPISGHVSLYWYRQALGQGPEFLTYFNYEAQQDKSGLPNDRFSAERPEGSISTLTIQRTEQRDSAMYRCASSLGQGVTQYFGPGTRLLVL.